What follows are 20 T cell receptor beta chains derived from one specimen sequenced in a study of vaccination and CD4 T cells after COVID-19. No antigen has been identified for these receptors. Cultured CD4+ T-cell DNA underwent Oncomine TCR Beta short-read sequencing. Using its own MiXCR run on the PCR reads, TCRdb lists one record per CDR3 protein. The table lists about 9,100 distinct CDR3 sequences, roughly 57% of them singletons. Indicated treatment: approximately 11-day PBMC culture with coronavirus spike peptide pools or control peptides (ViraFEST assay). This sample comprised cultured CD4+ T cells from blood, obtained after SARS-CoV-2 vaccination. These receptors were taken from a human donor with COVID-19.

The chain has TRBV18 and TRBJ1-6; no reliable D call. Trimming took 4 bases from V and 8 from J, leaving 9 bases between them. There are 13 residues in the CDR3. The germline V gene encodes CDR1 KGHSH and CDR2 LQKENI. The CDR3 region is CASSLDGDSPLHF. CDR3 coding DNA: TGTGCCAGCTCACTTGATGGGGATTCACCCCTCCACTTT.

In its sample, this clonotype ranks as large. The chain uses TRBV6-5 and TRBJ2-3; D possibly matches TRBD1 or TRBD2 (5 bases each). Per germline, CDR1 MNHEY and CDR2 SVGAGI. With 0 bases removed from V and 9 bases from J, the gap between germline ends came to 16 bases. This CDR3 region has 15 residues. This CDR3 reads CASSYSTAWWGTQYF. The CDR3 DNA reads TGTGCCAGCAGTTACTCAACCGCTTGGTGGGGGACGCAGTATTTT.

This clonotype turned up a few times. CDR3 in amino acids: CASSAGVGGQPQHF. CDR3 nucleotides: TGTGCCAGCAGTGCCGGGGTGGGAGGACAGCCCCAGCATTTT. The chain employs TRBV6-1 and TRBJ1-5; D is uncertain. Per the germline V gene, CDR1 is MNHNS and CDR2 is SASEGT. The CDR3 spans 14 residues. V lost 4 bases and J 7 bases, leaving 14 bases between the germline ends.

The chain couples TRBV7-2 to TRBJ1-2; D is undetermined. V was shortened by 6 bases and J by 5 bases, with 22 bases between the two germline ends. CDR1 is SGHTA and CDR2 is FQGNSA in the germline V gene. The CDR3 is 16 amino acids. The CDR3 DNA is TGTGCCAGCAGTTTTATTTCCGGGAATAGGCGTTATGGCTACACCTTC. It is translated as CASSFISGNRRYGYTF. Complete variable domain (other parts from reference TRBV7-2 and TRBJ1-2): GAGVSQSPSNKVTEKGKDVELRCDPISGHTALYWYRQSLGQGLEFLIYFQGNSAPDKSGLPSDRFSAERTGGSVSTLTIQRTQQEDSAVYLCASSFISGNRRYGYTFGSGTRLTVV.

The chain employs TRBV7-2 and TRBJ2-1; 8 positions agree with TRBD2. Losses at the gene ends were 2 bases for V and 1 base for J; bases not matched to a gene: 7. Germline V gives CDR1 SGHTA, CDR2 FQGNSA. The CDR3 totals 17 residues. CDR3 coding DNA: TGTGCCAGCAGCTTAAGGGGAGCGGGGGTATCCTACAATGAGCAGTTCTTC. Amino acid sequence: CASSLRGAGVSYNEQFF.

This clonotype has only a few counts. As DNA, the CDR3 is TGCAGTGCTAGAGATTGGGGGTTTGGCACTGAAGCTTTCTTT. It encodes CSARDWGFGTEAFF. The rearrangement links TRBV20-1 to TRBJ1-1; TRBD1 might be the D (5 bases). Germline CDR1 and CDR2: DFQATT and SNEGSKA (reference sequence). This CDR3 is 14 amino acids long. V shed 0 bases and J shed 4 bases, with 12 bases lying between them.

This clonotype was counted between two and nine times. CDR3 sequence: CASSLPTAKTQYF. CDR3 bases: TGTGCCAGCAGCTTACCCACCGCAAAGACCCAGTACTTC. The chain is built from TRBV7-2 and TRBJ2-5; D not certain. The CDR3 sequence is 13 residues long. Trimming pared 2 bases from V and 6 bases from J, leaving 10 bases between. The V gene's germline CDR1 is SGHTA and CDR2 FQGNSA.

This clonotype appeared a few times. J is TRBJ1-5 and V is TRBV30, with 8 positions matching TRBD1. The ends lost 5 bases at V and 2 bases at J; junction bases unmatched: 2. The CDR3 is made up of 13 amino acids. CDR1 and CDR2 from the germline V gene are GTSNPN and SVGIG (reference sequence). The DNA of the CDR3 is TGTGCCTGGGGACAGGGAGGCAATCAGCCCCAGCATTTT. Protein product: CAWGQGGNQPQHF.

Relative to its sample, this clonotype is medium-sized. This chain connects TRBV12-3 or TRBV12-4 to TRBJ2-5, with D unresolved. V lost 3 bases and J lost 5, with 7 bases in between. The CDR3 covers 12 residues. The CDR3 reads CASSFLTETQYF. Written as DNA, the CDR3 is TGTGCCAGCAGTTTTTTGACCGAGACCCAGTACTTC.

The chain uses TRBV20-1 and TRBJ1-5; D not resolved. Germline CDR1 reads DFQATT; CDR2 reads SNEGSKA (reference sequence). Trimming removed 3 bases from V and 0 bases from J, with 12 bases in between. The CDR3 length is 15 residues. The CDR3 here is CSARKEADSNQPQHF. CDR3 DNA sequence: TGCAGTGCTAGGAAGGAGGCAGATAGCAATCAGCCCCAGCATTTT.

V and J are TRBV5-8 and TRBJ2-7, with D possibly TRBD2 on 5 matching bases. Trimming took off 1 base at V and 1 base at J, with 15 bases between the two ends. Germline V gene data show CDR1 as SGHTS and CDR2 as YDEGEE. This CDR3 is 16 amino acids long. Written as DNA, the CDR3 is TGTGCCAGCAGCTTGTTTCTTCGGGGTTCGTCCTACGAGCAGTACTTC. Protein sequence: CASSLFLRGSSYEQYF.

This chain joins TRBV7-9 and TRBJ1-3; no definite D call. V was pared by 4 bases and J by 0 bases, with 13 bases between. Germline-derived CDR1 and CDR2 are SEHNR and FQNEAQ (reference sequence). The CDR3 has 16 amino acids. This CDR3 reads CASSSSRTASGNTIYF. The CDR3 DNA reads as TGTGCCAGCAGCTCGAGCCGGACGGCCTCTGGAAACACCATATATTTT. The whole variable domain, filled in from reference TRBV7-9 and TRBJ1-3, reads DTGVSQNPRHKITKRGQNVTFRCDPISEHNRLYWYRQTLGQGPEFLTYFQNEAQLEKSRLLSDRFSAERPKGSFSTLEIQRTEQGDSAMYLCASSSSRTASGNTIYFGEGSWLTVV.

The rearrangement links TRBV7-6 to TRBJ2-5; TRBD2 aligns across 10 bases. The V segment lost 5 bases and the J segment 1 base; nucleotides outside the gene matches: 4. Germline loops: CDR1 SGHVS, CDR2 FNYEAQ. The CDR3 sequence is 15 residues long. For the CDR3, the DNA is TGTGCCAGCAGCCAGCTAGCGGGGGCCCAAGAGACCCAGTACTTC. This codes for CASSQLAGAQETQYF.

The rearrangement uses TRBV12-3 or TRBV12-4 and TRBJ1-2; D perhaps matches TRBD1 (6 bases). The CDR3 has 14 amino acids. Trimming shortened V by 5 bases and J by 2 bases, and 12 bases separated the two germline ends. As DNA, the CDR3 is TGTGCCAGCAGTCCACAGGGATCGAACTATGGCTACACCTTC. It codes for CASSPQGSNYGYTF.

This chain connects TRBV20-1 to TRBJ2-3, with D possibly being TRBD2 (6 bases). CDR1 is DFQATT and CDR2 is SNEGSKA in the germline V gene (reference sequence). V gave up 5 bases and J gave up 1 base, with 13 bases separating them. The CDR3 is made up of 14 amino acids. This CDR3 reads CSAAQPGGTDTQYF. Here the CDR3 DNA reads TGCAGTGCTGCCCAACCGGGGGGCACAGATACGCAGTATTTT.

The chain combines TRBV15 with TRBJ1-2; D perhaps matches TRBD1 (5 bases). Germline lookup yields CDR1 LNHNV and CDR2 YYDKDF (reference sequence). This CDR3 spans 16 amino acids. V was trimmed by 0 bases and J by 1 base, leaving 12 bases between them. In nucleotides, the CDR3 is TGTGCCACCAGCAGAGATATGCAGGGCGGTAACTATGGCTACACCTTC. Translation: CATSRDMQGGNYGYTF.

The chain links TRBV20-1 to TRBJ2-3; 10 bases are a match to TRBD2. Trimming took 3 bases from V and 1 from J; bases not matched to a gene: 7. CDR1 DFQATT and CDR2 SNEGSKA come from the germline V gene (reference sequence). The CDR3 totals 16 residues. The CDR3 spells CSARALAGDGTDTQYF. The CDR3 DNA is TGCAGTGCTAGGGCTCTAGCGGGGGATGGCACAGATACGCAGTATTTT.

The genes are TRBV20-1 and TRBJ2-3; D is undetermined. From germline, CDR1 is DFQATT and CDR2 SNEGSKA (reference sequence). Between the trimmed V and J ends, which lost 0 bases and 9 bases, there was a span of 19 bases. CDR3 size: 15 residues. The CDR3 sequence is CSARDAQVGPDTQYF. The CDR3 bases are TGCAGTGCTAGAGATGCCCAGGTAGGACCGGACACGCAGTATTTT.

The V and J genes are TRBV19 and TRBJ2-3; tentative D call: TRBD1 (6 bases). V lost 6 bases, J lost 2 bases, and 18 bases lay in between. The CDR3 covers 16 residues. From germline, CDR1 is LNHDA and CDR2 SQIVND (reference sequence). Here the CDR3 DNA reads TGTGCCAGTAGAAGCAGCCACAGGGTTAACACAGATACGCAGTATTTT. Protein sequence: CASRSSHRVNTDTQYF.

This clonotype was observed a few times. CDR3 DNA sequence: TGTGCCAGCAGCTTAGGGGGGACAGTGAACACTGAAGCTTTCTTT. It yields the protein CASSLGGTVNTEAFF. This sequence joins TRBV7-2 and TRBJ1-1; TRBD1 matches 7 bases. Germline CDR1 and CDR2: SGHTA and FQGNSA. This CDR3 is 15 amino acids long. The trim removed 1 base at V and 0 bases at J, leaving 2 bases unmatched.